This entry lists 15 T cell receptor beta chains sequenced from one sample in a study of blood T cells in healthy people across ages. Using a J-beta primer mix together with a sample-barcoded 5' primer, a second PCR was run for 7 to 11 cycles. TCRdb ran MiXCR on the 5' RACE reads and lists one entry per CDR3 protein. The data contain around 1,700,000 distinct CDR3 sequences, 28% of them seen just once; the ten biggest clones take up 7.7%. The sequenced sample was blood. These TCRs come from a woman between 25 and 40 years old in good health.

This clonotype was detected only a few times. This chain links TRBV13 with TRBJ2-7; weak D call: TRBD2 (5 bases). V lost 7 bases to trimming and J lost 6 bases, with 22 bases between them. This CDR3 comprises 15 residues. Germline V gene sequence: CDR1 PRHDT, CDR2 FYEKMQ (reference sequence). Here the CDR3 reads CASNSKWAPAGEQYF. The CDR3 nucleotides read TGTGCCAGCAATTCGAAGTGGGCTCCGGCGGGCGAGCAGTACTTC. The full variable domain, in which reference TRBV13 and TRBJ2-7 provide the parts outside the CDR3, is AAGVIQSPRHLIKEKRETATLKCYPIPRHDTVYWYQQGPGQDPQFLISFYEKMQSDKGSIPDRFSAQQFSDYHSELNMSSLELGDSALYFCASNSKWAPAGEQYFGPGTRLTVT.

This clonotype showed up just a few times. V and J are TRBV20-1 and TRBJ2-7, with D tentatively TRBD2 (6 bases). The CDR3 is 15 amino acids. Trimming removed 5 bases at V and 0 bases at J, with 17 bases between. Germline loops: CDR1 DFQATT, CDR2 SNEGSKA (reference sequence). The CDR3 nucleotides read TGCAGTGCTTTCGATCTAGCGCGAGGCTCCTACGAGCAGTACTTC. Amino acids: CSAFDLARGSYEQYF.

This clonotype was counted between two and nine times. V and J are TRBV27 and TRBJ1-4; D is perhaps TRBD1 (5 bases). Trimming pared 7 bases from V and 13 bases from J, leaving 16 bases between. The CDR3 loop spans 12 amino acids. Germline V gene sequence: CDR1 MNHEY, CDR2 SMNVEV (reference sequence). The CDR3 DNA follows: TGTGCCAGCACCTCCCGATACGGGGGACTGTTTTTT. It codes for CASTSRYGGLFF.

Ten or more counts support this clonotype. The chain employs TRBV5-1 and TRBJ1-2; D not certain. CDR1 SGHRS and CDR2 YFSETQ come from the germline V gene. Trimming took 0 bases from V and 5 from J, leaving 14 bases between them. CDR3 length: 15 residues. The CDR3 bases are TGCGCCAGCAGCTTGGGAGCGAGTGGAACTTATGGCTACACCTTC. Encoded protein: CASSLGASGTYGYTF.

This chain joins TRBV6-6 and TRBJ2-7; 8 bases line up with TRBD1. The V gene end was trimmed by 5 bases and the J gene end by 2 bases; junction bases not matched to a gene: 8. The CDR3 is made up of 15 amino acids. Germline V lookup: CDR1 MNHNY, CDR2 SVGAGI (reference sequence). In nucleotides, the CDR3 is TGTGCCAGCAGTCACGAGGGACAGGTGGCCTACGAGCAGTACTTC. Translated, it gives CASSHEGQVAYEQYF.

This clonotype showed up just once. The V call is TRBV10-3, the J call TRBJ1-1, with TRBD1 identical over 7 bases. V gave up 6 bases and J gave up 0 bases; unmatched junction bases: 4. The CDR3 consists of 14 residues. Germline loops: CDR1 ENHRY, CDR2 SYGVKD. The CDR3 bases are TGTGCCATCAGCCGGGGACAGCTGAACACTGAAGCTTTCTTT. Translation: CAISRGQLNTEAFF.

The CDR3 reads CASSLQEESNQPQHF. CDR3 bases: TGTGCCAGCAGCTTACAGGAGGAGAGCAATCAGCCCCAGCATTTT. The rearrangement links TRBV7-2 to TRBJ1-5; D is ambiguous. Germline assignment: CDR1 SGHTA and CDR2 FQGNSA. The CDR3 is 15 amino acids. The V end lost 2 bases, the J end lost 1 base, and 9 bases lay between the germline ends.

The chain employs TRBV29-1 and TRBJ1-1; 8 bases agree with TRBD1. After removal of 6 bases from V and 5 bases from J, the junction contained 5 bases not matched to a gene. Germline CDR1 is SQVTM and CDR2 is ANQGSEA. This CDR3 is built from 12 residues. CDR3 protein: CSVHRGGTEAFF. The CDR3 DNA is TGCAGCGTCCACAGGGGGGGGACTGAAGCTTTCTTT.

This clonotype has just a few counts. The chain links TRBV7-6 to TRBJ2-1; 13 nucleotides line up with TRBD2. The trim removed 3 bases at V and 3 bases at J, leaving 11 bases unmatched. The CDR3 is 19 amino acids. The germline V gene has CDR1 SGHVS and CDR2 FNYEAQ. The CDR3 here is CASSLITSGRAGLYNEQFF. The CDR3 nucleotides are TGTGCCAGCAGCTTGATCACTAGCGGGAGGGCTGGTCTCTACAATGAGCAGTTCTTC.

Ten or more counts support this clonotype. V usage is TRBV20-1 and J usage is TRBJ2-7, with D uncertain. CDR1 DFQATT and CDR2 SNEGSKA come from the germline V gene (reference sequence). V lost 6 bases and J 3 bases, leaving 18 bases between the germline ends. This CDR3 contains 14 residues. Here the CDR3 DNA reads TGCAGTGCCAACCCCCCAGTCAGATTCTACGAGCAGTACTTC. Its translation: CSANPPVRFYEQYF.

The table lists this clonotype with a few counts. The chain joins TRBV6-6 to TRBJ1-2; D is unclear. From germline, CDR1 is MNHNY and CDR2 SVGAGI (reference sequence). There are 14 residues in the CDR3. Trimming removed 6 bases from V and 5 bases from J, with 16 bases in between. CDR3 residues: CASSPRNDAYGYTF. DNA of the CDR3: TGTGCCAGCAGCCCGAGAAACGACGCATATGGCTACACCTTC.

The count of this clonotype is one. A junction boundary mismatches the germline segment, possibly from a read error. The chain joins TRBV7-9 to TRBJ1-4; TRBD1 matches 7 bases. This CDR3 comprises 14 residues. The germline gives CDR1 SEHNR, CDR2 FQNEAQ (reference sequence). CDR3 nucleotides: TGTACCAGCATCCTCGGACAGGAAGACGAAAAACTGTTTTTT. Translating gives CTSILGQEDEKLFF.

J is TRBJ1-2 and V is TRBV2, with D possibly matching TRBD1 (6 bases). V gave up 7 bases and J gave up 9 bases, with 18 bases separating them. Per the germline V gene, CDR1 is SNHLY and CDR2 is FYNNEI. CDR3 length equals 13 residues. The CDR3 bases are TGTGCCAGCACTAAGATACAGGGCCTGAGCTACACCTTC. It codes for CASTKIQGLSYTF. Complete variable domain (other parts from reference TRBV2 and TRBJ1-2): EPEVTQTPSHQVTQMGQEVILRCVPISNHLYFYWYRQILGQKVEFLVSFYNNEISEKSEIFDDQFSVERPDGSNFTLKIRSTKLEDSAMYFCASTKIQGLSYTFGSGTRLTVV.

This clonotype was picked up a small number of times. The J gene is TRBJ2-1, the V gene TRBV12-3 or TRBV12-4; maybe TRBD2 (6 bases). This CDR3 region has 15 residues. V was cut by 6 bases and J by 9 bases, with 21 bases left in between. CDR3 sequence: CASSRVQRTEGEQFF. In nucleotides, the CDR3 is TGTGCCAGCAGCCGAGTCCAGCGGACGGAGGGTGAGCAGTTCTTC.

The chain recombines TRBV30 with TRBJ1-1; no definite D call. This CDR3 contains 12 residues. V shed 0 bases and J shed 3 bases, with 5 bases lying between them. CDR1 is GTSNPN, CDR2 SVGIG, per germline (reference sequence). The CDR3 DNA is TGTGCCTGGAGTGTACGGGACACTGAAGCTTTCTTT. Translating it yields CAWSVRDTEAFF.